This entry concerns a single TCR beta chain. This record comes from a study of CD8 T cells in Susac syndrome. When the RNA was reverse transcribed, random hexamers were used with an input of about 0.45 to 1 ug. A multiplex approach, immunoSEQ multiplex PCR, amplified TCR beta CDR3 across 54 Vbeta and 13 Jbeta. MiXCR was run by TCRdb on the immunoSEQ multiplex PCR reads, yielding one entry per CDR3 protein. The repertoire holds a few hundred thousand distinct CDR3 sequences, with approximately 84% as singletons. The V segment lost 6 bases and the J segment 14 bases; nucleotides outside the gene matches: 14. The CDR3 is 16 amino acids.

This sequence joins TRBV12-3 or TRBV12-4 and TRBJ2-2, with 14 positions matching TRBD2. The clonotype comes from a human donor with multiple sclerosis. Sequences were obtained from CD8+ T cells from PBMCs. CDR3: CASSSDRLAGGGLLFF. For the CDR3, the DNA is TGTGCCAGCAGCTCGGATCGACTAGCGGGAGGGGGGTTACTGTTTTTT.